These T cell receptor beta chains were read from a single sample in a study of T cell repertoires in cytomegalovirus infection. A single record per CDR3 protein comes from TCRdb applying MiXCR to the reads. Of 400,000 or so distinct CDR3 sequences listed, around 18% were seen once; the top ten hold 8.7%. Sequencing was carried out using PBMCs. These receptor sequences come from a human donor in good health (CMV status not recorded). Some clones in this sample may be carry-over from other donors' samples. Each CDR3 is given with its conserved first and last residue.

>TRBV7-2|TRBJ1-5
CASSLEGTEYSNQPQHF
>TRBV7-2|TRBJ2-4
CASSPGLGIQYF
>TRBV7-9|TRBJ1-2
CASSRDRPYGYTF
>TRBV6-6|TRBJ2-3
CASSSRVRPDTQYF
>TRBV4-1|TRBJ1-2
CASSQEGTGGYGYTF
>TRBV28|TRBJ2-5
CASSLTSGSSETQYF
>TRBV15|TRBJ2-7
CATRGGTGSLEQYF
>TRBV5-1|TRBJ1-4
CASSRDRMTTNEKLFF
>TRBV29-1|TRBJ2-7
CSVEEVRAYEQYF
>TRBV29-1|TRBJ1-1
CSVNRDGENTEAFF
>TRBV28|TRBJ1-1
CASSPLAGNLILTEAFF
>TRBV2|TRBJ1-6
CASKDGGNSPLHF